The 7 T cell receptor beta chains presented below share a single source sample, sequenced in a study of vaccination and CD4 T cells after COVID-19 (dated by TCRdb to between 2022 and 2023). What the treatment or condition label conveys for this sample: roughly 11-day PBMC culture with coronavirus spike peptide pools or control peptides (ViraFEST assay). The library was generated by PCR. Sequencing instrument: Illumina iSeq 100. At the Johns Hopkins FTIC core, DNA from the cultured CD4+ T cells underwent TCR sequencing with the Oncomine TCR Beta short-read assay. The raw public data were reprocessed by TCRdb itself: fastp quality trimming at Q25, MiXCR clonotype calling, in-frame beta chains only. Merged by CDR3 protein, the rows form single entries marked with the most common genes and DNA. For this sample there are some 22,000 distinct CDR3 sequences; roughly two thirds appear just once. The ten largest clones add up to roughly 20% of the sample.

For these TCRs, the target antigens are not known. Material: CD4+ T cells from blood, cultured in vitro, obtained after SARS-CoV-2 vaccination. Receptor source: a human donor who received a COVID-19 vaccine.

This clonotype was recorded a few times. The chain uses TRBV20-1 and TRBJ2-5; D is possibly TRBD1 or TRBD2 (5 bases each). Trimming shortened V by 6 bases and J by 4 bases, and 12 bases separated the two germline ends. The germline V gene has CDR1 DFQATT and CDR2 SNEGSKA (reference sequence). The CDR3 has 12 residues. The CDR3 protein is CSAGRAGETQYF. The CDR3 DNA is TGCAGTGCGGGCAGGGCGGGAGAGACCCAGTACTTC.

This chain joins TRBV4-2 and TRBJ2-3; tentative D call: TRBD2 (6 bases). The CDR3 contains 14 residues. The V end lost 4 bases, the J end lost 7 bases, and 15 bases lay between the germline ends. Germline CDR1 reads LGHNA; CDR2 reads YNFKEQ. Here the CDR3 reads CASSRLAGSNTQYF. Written as DNA, the CDR3 is TGTGCCAGCAGCCGACTCGCGGGGAGCAATACGCAGTATTTT.

V and J are TRBV6-1 and TRBJ1-1; a weak D match, TRBD1 (5 bases). The CDR3 covers 14 residues. Germline-derived CDR1 and CDR2 are MNHNS and SASEGT. The V end lost 7 bases, the J end lost 7 bases, and 19 bases lay between the germline ends. The CDR3 spells CASIPGLPIDEAFF. CDR3 nucleotide sequence: TGTGCCAGCATCCCGGGGCTACCCATCGATGAAGCTTTCTTT.

The rearrangement links TRBV12-3 or TRBV12-4 to TRBJ1-2; the D is unclear. The CDR3 runs to 12 residues. Trimming took off 2 bases at V and 5 bases at J, with 6 bases between the two ends. CDR3 coding DNA: TGTGCCAGCAGTTTACAAGGGTATGGCTACACCTTC. It codes for CASSLQGYGYTF.

J is TRBJ1-2 and V is TRBV6-5; D is unresolved. The V gene's germline CDR1 is MNHEY and CDR2 SVGAGI. V was shortened by 3 bases and J by 8 bases, with 16 bases between the two germline ends. This CDR3 spans 14 amino acids. The CDR3 loop reads CASSYNNMGEGYTF. For the CDR3, the DNA is TGTGCCAGCAGTTATAACAACATGGGAGAAGGCTACACCTTC.

This rearrangement joins TRBV2 to TRBJ2-3; TRBD2 is a possible D gene (5 bases). The V end lost 7 bases, the J end lost 0 bases, and 14 bases lay between the germline ends. This CDR3 has 15 residues. Germline CDR1 is SNHLY and CDR2 is FYNNEI. The CDR3 bases are TGTGCCAGCACCCGGAGGCCTACTAGCACAGATACGCAGTATTTT. Translating it yields CASTRRPTSTDTQYF.

V gene TRBV6-5 combines with J gene TRBJ1-6; weak D call: TRBD1 (5 bases). The V end lost 0 bases, the J end lost 0 bases, and 9 bases lay between the germline ends. This CDR3 region has 17 residues. CDR1 and CDR2 from the germline V gene are MNHEY and SVGAGI. The CDR3 reads CASSYSQGPSYNSPLHF. The CDR3, as DNA: TGTGCCAGCAGTTACTCCCAGGGACCCTCCTATAATTCACCCCTCCACTTT.